This T cell receptor (beta chain) originates from a study of control samples from healthy donors and cancer patients. Between the trimmed V and J ends, which lost 3 bases and 4 bases, there was a span of 16 bases. CDR1 is KGHSH, CDR2 LQKENI, per germline. The CDR3 is 16 residues long. Data came from immunoSEQ multiplex PCR; TCRdb stores just in-frame clones and leaves some out. This sample carries fewer than 90,000 clones, about 95% of them seen once, and the ten largest clones take 6.2%. The receptor was derived from a woman aged 40 to 50 in good health. This rearrangement joins TRBV18 to TRBJ2-1, with D hard to call. The material sequenced was blood. CDR3 in DNA: TGTGCCAGCTCACCCCCTGGGTGGCAAGTTTACAATGAGCAGTTCTTC. Amino acid sequence: CASSPPGWQVYNEQFF.